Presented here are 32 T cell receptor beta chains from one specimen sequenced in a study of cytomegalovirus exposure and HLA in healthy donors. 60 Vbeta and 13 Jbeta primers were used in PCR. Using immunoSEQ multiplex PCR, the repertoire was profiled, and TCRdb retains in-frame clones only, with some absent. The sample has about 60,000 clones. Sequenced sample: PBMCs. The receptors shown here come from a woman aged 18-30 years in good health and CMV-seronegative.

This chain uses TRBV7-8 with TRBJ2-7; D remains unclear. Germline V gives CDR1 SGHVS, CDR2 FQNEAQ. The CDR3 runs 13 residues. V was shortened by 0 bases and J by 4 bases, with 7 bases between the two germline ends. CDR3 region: CASSLALLYEQYF. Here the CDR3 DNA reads TGTGCCAGCAGCTTAGCGCTTCTATACGAGCAGTACTTC.

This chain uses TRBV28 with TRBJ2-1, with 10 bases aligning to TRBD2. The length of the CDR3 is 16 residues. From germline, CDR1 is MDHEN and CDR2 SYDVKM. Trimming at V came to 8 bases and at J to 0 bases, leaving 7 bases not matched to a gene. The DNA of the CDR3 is TGTGCCAGCGCGATTAGCGGGGGGAACTCCTACAATGAGCAGTTCTTC. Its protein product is CASAISGGNSYNEQFF.

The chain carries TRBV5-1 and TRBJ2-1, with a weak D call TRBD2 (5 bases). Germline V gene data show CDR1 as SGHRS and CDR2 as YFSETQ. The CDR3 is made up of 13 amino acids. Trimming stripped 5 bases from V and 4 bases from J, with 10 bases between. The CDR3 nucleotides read TGCGCCAGCAGAGAGGGAAGATACAATGAGCAGTTCTTC. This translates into CASREGRYNEQFF.

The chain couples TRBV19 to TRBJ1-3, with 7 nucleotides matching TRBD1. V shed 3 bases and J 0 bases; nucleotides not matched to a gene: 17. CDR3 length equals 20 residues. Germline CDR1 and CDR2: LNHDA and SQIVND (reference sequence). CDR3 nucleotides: TGTGCCAGTAGTATCCTATACTACGATACAGGGGATATCTCTGGAAACACCATATATTTT. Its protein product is CASSILYYDTGDISGNTIYF.

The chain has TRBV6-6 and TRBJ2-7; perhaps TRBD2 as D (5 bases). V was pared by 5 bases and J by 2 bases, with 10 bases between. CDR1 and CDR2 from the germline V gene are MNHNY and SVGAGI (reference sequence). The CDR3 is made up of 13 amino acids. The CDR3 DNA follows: TGTGCCAGCAGTACTTGGACTGCCTACGAGCAGTACTTC. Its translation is CASSTWTAYEQYF.

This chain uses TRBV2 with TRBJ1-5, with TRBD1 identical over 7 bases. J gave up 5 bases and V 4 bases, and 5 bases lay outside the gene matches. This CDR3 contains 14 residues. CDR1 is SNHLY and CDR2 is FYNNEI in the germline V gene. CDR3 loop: CASSGQGWDQPQHF. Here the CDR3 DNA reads TGTGCCAGCAGTGGACAGGGTTGGGATCAGCCCCAGCATTTT.

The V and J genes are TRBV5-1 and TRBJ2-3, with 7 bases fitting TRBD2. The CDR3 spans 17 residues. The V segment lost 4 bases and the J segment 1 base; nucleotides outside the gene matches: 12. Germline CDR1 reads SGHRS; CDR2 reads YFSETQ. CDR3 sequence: CASSPSWEGEGTDTQYF. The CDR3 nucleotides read TGCGCCAGCAGCCCCTCCTGGGAGGGAGAAGGCACAGATACGCAGTATTTT.

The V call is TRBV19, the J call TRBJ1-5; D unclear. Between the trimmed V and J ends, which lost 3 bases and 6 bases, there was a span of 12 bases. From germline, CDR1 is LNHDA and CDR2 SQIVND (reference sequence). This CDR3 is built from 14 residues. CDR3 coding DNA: TGTGCCAGTAGTATTGAGGGTTTGGGTCAGCCCCAGCATTTT. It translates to CASSIEGLGQPQHF.

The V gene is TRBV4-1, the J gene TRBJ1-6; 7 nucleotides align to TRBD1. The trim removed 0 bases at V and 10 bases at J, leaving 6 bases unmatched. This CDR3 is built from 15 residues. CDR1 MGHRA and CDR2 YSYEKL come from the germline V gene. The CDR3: CASSQDRQGGSPLHF. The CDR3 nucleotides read TGCGCCAGCAGCCAAGACAGACAGGGAGGCTCACCCCTCCACTTT.

Written as DNA, the CDR3 is TGTGCCAGCAGTAAACAGCCCAATCAGCCCCAGCATTTT. Translation gives CASSKQPNQPQHF. The chain has TRBV2 and TRBJ1-5, with D hard to call. V was pared by 5 bases and J by 3 bases, with 8 bases between. This CDR3 comprises 13 residues. CDR1 SNHLY and CDR2 FYNNEI come from the germline V gene.

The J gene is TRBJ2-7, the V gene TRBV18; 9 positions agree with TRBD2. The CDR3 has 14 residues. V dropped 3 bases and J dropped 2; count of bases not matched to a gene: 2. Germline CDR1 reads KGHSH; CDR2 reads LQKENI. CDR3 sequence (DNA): TGTGCCAGCTCACCTAGCGGGAGCGCCTACGAGCAGTACTTC. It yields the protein CASSPSGSAYEQYF.

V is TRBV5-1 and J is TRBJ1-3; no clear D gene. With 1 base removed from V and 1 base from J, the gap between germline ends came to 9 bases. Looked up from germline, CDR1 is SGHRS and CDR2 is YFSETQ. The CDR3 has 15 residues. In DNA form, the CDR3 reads TGCGCCAGCAGCTTGCCGGGTAGTTCTGGAAACACCATATATTTT. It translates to CASSLPGSSGNTIYF.

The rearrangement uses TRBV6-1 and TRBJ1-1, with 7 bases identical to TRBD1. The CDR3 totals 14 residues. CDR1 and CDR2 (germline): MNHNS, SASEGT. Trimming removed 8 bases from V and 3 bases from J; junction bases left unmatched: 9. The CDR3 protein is CASPRFGQDTEAFF. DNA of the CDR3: TGTGCCAGCCCCCGGTTCGGACAGGACACTGAAGCTTTCTTT.

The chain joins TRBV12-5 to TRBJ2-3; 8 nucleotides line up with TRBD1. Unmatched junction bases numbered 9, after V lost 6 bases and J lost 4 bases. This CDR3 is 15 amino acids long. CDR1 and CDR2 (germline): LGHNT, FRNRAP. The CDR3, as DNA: TGTGCTAGTGGGACAGGGGCCATGTCCCCAGATACGCAGTATTTT. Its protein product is CASGTGAMSPDTQYF.

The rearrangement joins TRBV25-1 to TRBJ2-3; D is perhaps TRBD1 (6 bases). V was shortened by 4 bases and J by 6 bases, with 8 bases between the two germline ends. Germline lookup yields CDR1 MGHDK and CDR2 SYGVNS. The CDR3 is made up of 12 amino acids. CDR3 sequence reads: CASSATGDTQYF. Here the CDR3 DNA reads TGTGCCAGCAGTGCCACAGGGGATACGCAGTATTTT.

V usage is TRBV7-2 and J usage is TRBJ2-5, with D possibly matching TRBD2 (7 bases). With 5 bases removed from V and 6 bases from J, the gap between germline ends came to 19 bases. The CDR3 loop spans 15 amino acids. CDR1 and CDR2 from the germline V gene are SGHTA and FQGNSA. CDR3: CASSPRGLGGQTQYF. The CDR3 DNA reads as TGTGCCAGCAGCCCCCGGGGTCTGGGGGGGCAGACCCAGTACTTC. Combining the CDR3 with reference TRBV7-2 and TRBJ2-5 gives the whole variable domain GAGVSQSPSNKVTEKGKDVELRCDPISGHTALYWYRQSLGQGLEFLIYFQGNSAPDKSGLPSDRFSAERTGGSVSTLTIQRTQQEDSAVYLCASSPRGLGGQTQYFGPGTRLLVL.

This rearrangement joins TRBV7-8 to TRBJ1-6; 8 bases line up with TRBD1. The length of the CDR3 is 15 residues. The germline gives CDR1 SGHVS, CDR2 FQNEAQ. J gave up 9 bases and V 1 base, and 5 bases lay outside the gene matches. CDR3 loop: CASSLVGTGPSPLHF. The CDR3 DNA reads TGTGCCAGCAGCTTAGTCGGGACAGGACCTTCACCCCTCCACTTT.

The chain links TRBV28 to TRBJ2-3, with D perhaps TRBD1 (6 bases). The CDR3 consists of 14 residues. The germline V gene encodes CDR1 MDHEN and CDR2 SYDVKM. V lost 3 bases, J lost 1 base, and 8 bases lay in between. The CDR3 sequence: CASSLGQRTDTQYF. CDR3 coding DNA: TGTGCCAGCAGTTTGGGACAACGCACAGATACGCAGTATTTT. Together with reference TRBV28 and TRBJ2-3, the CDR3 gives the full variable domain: DVKVTQSSRYLVKRTGEKVFLECVQDMDHENMFWYRQDPGLGLRLIYFSYDVKMKEKGDIPEGYSVSREKKERFSLILESASTNQTSMYLCASSLGQRTDTQYFGPGTRLTVL.

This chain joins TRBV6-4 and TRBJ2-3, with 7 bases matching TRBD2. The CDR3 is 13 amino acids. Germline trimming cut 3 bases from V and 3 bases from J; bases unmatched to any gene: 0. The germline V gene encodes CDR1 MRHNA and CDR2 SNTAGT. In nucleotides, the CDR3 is TGTGCCAGCAGTGAGCGGGAGACAGATACGCAGTATTTT. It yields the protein CASSERETDTQYF.

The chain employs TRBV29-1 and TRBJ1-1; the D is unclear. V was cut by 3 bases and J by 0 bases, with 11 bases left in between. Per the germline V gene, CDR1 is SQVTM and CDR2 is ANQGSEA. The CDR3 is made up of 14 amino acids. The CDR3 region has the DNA TGCAGCGTTGAGGGCAGTTTCATGAACACTGAAGCTTTCTTT. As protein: CSVEGSFMNTEAFF. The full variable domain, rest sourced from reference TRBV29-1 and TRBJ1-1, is SAVISQKPSRDICQRGTSLTIQCQVDSQVTMMFWYRQQPGQSLTLIATANQGSEATYESGFVIDKFPISRPNLTFSTLTVSNMSPEDSSIYLCSVEGSFMNTEAFFGQGTRLTVV.

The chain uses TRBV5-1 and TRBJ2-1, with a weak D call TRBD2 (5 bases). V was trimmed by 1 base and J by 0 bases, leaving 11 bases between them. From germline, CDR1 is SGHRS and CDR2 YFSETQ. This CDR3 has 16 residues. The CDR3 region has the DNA TGCGCCAGCAGCTTGTTCTCGGGGAGCTCCTACAATGAGCAGTTCTTC. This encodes CASSLFSGSSYNEQFF.

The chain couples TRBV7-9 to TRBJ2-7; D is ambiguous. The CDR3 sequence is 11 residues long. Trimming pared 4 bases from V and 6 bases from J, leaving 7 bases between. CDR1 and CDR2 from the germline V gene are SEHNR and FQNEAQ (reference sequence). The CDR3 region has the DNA TGTGCCAGCAGCTCCGCTAGCGAGCAGTACTTC. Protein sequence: CASSSASEQYF.

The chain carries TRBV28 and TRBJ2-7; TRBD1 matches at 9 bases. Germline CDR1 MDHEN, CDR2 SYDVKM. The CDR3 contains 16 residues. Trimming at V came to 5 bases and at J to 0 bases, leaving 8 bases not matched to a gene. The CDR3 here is CASSQSGTGNSYEQYF. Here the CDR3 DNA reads TGTGCCAGCAGTCAGTCCGGGACAGGGAACTCCTACGAGCAGTACTTC.

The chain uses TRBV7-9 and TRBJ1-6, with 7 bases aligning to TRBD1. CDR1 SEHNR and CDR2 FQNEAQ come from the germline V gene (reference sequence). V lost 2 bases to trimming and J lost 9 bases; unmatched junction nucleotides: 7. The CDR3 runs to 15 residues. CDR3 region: CASSLIQQGSSPLHF. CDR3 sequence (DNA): TGTGCCAGCAGCTTAATACAACAGGGGAGTTCACCCCTCCACTTT. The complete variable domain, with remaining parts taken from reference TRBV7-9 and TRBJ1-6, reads DTGVSQNPRHKITKRGQNVTFRCDPISEHNRLYWYRQTLGQGPEFLTYFQNEAQLEKSRLLSDRFSAERPKGSFSTLEIQRTEQGDSAMYLCASSLIQQGSSPLHFGNGTRLTVT.

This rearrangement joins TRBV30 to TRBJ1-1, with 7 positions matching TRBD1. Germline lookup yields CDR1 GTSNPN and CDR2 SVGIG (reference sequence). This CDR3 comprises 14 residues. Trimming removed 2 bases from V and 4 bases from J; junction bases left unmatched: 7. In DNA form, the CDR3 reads TGTGCCTGGAGTCGAGAGACAGGGATCACTGAAGCTTTCTTT. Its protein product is CAWSRETGITEAFF.

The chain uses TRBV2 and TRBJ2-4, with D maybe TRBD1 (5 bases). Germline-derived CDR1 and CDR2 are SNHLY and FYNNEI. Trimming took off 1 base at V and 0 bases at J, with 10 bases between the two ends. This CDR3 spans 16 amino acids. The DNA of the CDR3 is TGTGCCAGCAGTGAAGGGTCGACAGTAGCCAAAAACATTCAGTACTTC. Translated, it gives CASSEGSTVAKNIQYF.

For the CDR3, the DNA is TGCGCCAGCAGCTCACCCCCGGGTTACGAGCAGTACTTC. Translating it yields CASSSPPGYEQYF. The V and J genes are TRBV5-1 and TRBJ2-7, with D hard to call. This CDR3 spans 13 amino acids. Germline loops: CDR1 SGHRS, CDR2 YFSETQ. Trimming removed 3 bases at V and 4 bases at J, with 11 bases between.

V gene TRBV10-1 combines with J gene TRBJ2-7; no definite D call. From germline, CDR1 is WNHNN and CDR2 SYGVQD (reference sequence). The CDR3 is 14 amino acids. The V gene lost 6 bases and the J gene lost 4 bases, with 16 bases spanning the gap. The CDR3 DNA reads TGCGCCAGCAGCGAAAGGCCGGGTTCTTACGAGCAGTACTTC. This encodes CASSERPGSYEQYF.

CDR3 DNA: TGCGCCAGCAGCTCTAGCGGGGGGGCGGAAGAGACCCAGTACTTC. Amino acid sequence: CASSSSGGAEETQYF. The chain joins TRBV5-1 to TRBJ2-5, with 12 positions matching TRBD2. Germline CDR1 reads SGHRS; CDR2 reads YFSETQ. V lost 3 bases and J lost 3; bases outside the gene matches: 3. This CDR3 contains 15 residues.

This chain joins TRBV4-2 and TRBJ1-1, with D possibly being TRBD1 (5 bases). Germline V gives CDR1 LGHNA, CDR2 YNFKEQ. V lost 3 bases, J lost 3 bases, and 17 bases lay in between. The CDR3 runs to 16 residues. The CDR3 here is CASSQAEGLWHTEAFF. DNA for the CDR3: TGTGCCAGCAGCCAGGCCGAGGGACTGTGGCACACTGAAGCTTTCTTT.

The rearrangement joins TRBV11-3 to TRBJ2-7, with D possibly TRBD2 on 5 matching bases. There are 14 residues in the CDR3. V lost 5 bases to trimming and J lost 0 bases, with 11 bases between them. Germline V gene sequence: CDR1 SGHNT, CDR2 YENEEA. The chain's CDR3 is CASSGSLSSYEQYF. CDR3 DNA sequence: TGTGCCAGCAGCGGGAGTCTCAGCTCCTACGAGCAGTACTTC.

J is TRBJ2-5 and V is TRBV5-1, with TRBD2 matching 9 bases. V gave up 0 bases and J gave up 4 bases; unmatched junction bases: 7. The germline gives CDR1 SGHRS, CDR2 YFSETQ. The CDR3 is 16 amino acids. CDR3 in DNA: TGCGCCAGCAGCTTGGAGCGGGGGGCTGGAACAGAGACCCAGTACTTC. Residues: CASSLERGAGTETQYF.